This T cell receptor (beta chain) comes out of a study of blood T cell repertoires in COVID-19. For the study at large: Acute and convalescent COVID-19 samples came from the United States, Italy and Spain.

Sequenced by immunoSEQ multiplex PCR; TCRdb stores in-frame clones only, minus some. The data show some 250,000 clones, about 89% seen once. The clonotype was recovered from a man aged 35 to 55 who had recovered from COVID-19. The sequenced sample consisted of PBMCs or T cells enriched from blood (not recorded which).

The CDR3 bases are TGTGCCAGCAGGCTACGGATTACTAACTACGAGCAGTACTTC. Residues: CASRLRITNYEQYF. The genes are TRBV6-5 and TRBJ2-7; no reliable D call. Germline values: CDR1 MNHEY, CDR2 SVGAGI. V was pared by 6 bases and J by 3 bases, with 15 bases between. The CDR3 sequence is 14 residues long.